The rows below give T cell receptor beta chains drawn from one sample of a study of cytomegalovirus exposure and HLA in healthy donors. Generated by immunoSEQ multiplex PCR, the TCRdb table keeps only in-frame clones and is missing some. The sample has 150,000 to 200,000 clones, around 88% seen once. Sequencing was done on a sample of PBMCs. Receptors were obtained from a middle-aged man in good health and CMV-seropositive. Each CDR3 is given with its conserved first and last residue. A D gene is named only where the DNA matches it firmly.

TRBJ1-4 TRBV19 TRBD1 CASSTGGPTNEKLFF
TRBJ2-1 TRBV9 TRBD2 CASSVPAGDNEQFF
TRBJ2-7 TRBV5-6 NA CASNRRAGWSSYEQYF
TRBJ1-5 TRBV19 NA CASNKMGRNSNQPQHF
TRBJ2-7 TRBV6-6 TRBD1 CASSSQGARKGQYF
TRBJ1-2 TRBV6-5 TRBD1 CASSFNRGASRGGYTF
TRBJ2-1 TRBV6-1 TRBD2 CASTGLAGMEGEQFF
TRBJ1-5 TRBV19 TRBD1 CASSLGQVRDQPQHF
TRBJ2-1 TRBV5-1 TRBD2 CATQLGVAGDETAEQFF
TRBJ2-5 TRBV4-1 TRBD2 CASSQDPGGSVRTQYF
TRBJ1-3 TRBV7-2 NA CASSLVEARSGNTIYF
TRBJ2-7 TRBV7-2 NA CASSTRDFSYEQYF
TRBJ2-1 TRBV19 NA CASSTGVSSYNEQFF
TRBJ2-1 TRBV6-6 NA CASVMGDTYNEQFF
TRBJ1-1 TRBV7-9 NA CASSARRVTKNTEAFF
TRBJ2-7 TRBV5-1 TRBD1 CASSTDRGTGEQYF
TRBJ2-3 TRBV4-3 TRBD1 CASSQDWNRGLEDTQYF
TRBJ1-1 TRBV5-1 TRBD1 CASSIDRGETEAFF
TRBJ1-1 TRBV5-4 NA CASSLEPGRSTEAFF
TRBJ2-2 TRBV6-5 TRBD1 CASTTGGLGGELFF
TRBJ2-2 TRBV19 NA CASSIDRASTGELFF
TRBJ1-1 TRBV11-2 NA CASSPRTPVNTEAFF
TRBJ2-3 TRBV7-9 NA CASSVPLSTDTQYF
TRBJ2-1 TRBV11-3 TRBD2 CASSPHAAGGYNEQFF
TRBJ1-4 TRBV9 TRBD1 CASSPQTGGAMVFEKLFF
TRBJ1-1 TRBV2 NA CASSERLMNTEAFF
TRBJ2-1 TRBV5-1 TRBD2 CASSFPRTAGGEGVHGEQFF
TRBJ2-7 TRBV7-8 NA CASSLRTTYEQYF
TRBJ1-6 TRBV30 TRBD1 CAWLGQGNSPLHF
TRBJ1-1 TRBV2 NA CASSEVRDTEAFF
TRBJ1-4 TRBV5-1 TRBD1 CASSTRGTVNEKLFF
TRBJ2-5 TRBV27 NA CASSLSRSWQETQYF
TRBJ2-2 TRBV18 NA CASSPPSAGELFF
TRBJ1-6 TRBV7-8 TRBD1 CASSYRQGQNSPLHF
TRBJ2-3 TRBV7-6 TRBD1 CASSLRPGTGLQKDTQYF
TRBJ2-5 TRBV29-1 TRBD1 CSVGPGQQETQYF
TRBJ1-1 TRBV5-1 NA CASSFKGVRDEAFF
TRBJ2-5 TRBV4-1 NA CASSQEGLPGETQYF
TRBJ2-6 TRBV6-6 NA CASRLDSGANGLTF
TRBJ2-5 TRBV27 NA CASSLSRGYQETQYF
TRBJ2-1 TRBV7-3 TRBD2 CASREGGGRGNEQFF
TRBJ2-7 TRBV19 NA CASSIFGGPSYEQYF
TRBJ2-1 TRBV7-8 TRBD2 CASSPSGSSYNEQFF
TRBJ1-1 TRBV6-5 NA CASSRDSGRHTEAFF
TRBJ1-1 TRBV4-1 NA CASSQVRAGNTEAFF
TRBJ1-2 TRBV29-1 NA CSVPGGSSGGYTF
TRBJ1-2 TRBV7-2 NA CASSLNSSYGYTF
TRBJ2-1 TRBV5-1 TRBD2 CASSSTSLEQFF
TRBJ2-1 TRBV7-9 NA CIGSSYNEQFF
TRBJ2-3 TRBV10-3 TRBD1 CAVGQGSTDTQYF
TRBJ1-5 TRBV19 TRBD1 CASRGQGSPQHF
TRBJ2-2 TRBV29-1 NA CSVETGNTGELFF
TRBJ1-4 TRBV15 NA CATSRDIGGRSEKLFF
TRBJ2-2 TRBV6-8 NA CASSYVQTGELFF
TRBJ2-7 TRBV10-2 NA CASSEGGERYF
TRBJ1-2 TRBV10-3 TRBD1 CAISTGTATYGYTF
TRBJ2-7 TRBV6-5 TRBD1 CASSPGTGGAYEQYF
TRBJ1-2 TRBV6-6 TRBD1 CASTAGTGSYFTF
TRBJ2-1 TRBV7-2 NA CASSTDYNNEQFF
TRBJ1-1 TRBV6-6 NA CASSYSEGRRTEAFF